This TCR beta chain was found in a study of shared T cell receptors in the human thymus. CDR3 length: 14 amino acids. The junction had 2 bases not matched to a gene; V was cut back by 3 bases and J by 5 bases. In germline, CDR1 is MGHRA, CDR2 YSYEKL. Generated by immunoSEQ multiplex PCR, the TCRdb table keeps only in-frame clones and is missing some. Of hundreds of thousands of clones listed, around 89% are singletons. This sample was shared with a second study, whose subject was human thymus T cells. That work contributes: Donor material was obtained from healthy Finnish infants undergoing corrective surgery for congenital heart defects. Resections that were taken during corrective heart surgery supplied the thymus tissue. Thymic and blood repertoires appeared to carry a bias in their V and J gene usage. Among unrelated individuals, related research reported thymic repertoires that overlapped highly.

The rearrangement links TRBV4-1 to TRBJ2-1, with 9 positions matching TRBD2. Sample: thymocytes. This clonotype was obtained from a boy younger than two with a congenital heart defect. CDR3 residues: CASSHLAGNNEQFF. The CDR3 DNA sequence: TGCGCCAGCAGCCACCTAGCGGGGAACAATGAGCAGTTCTTC.